The following is a T cell receptor (beta chain) sequence with its context. As for time point: recipient sample about 28 days before transplant, after cytoreduction. The CDR3 runs to 14 residues. Germline V gene lookup returns CDR1 ENHRY and CDR2 SYGVKD. The V gene lost 6 bases and the J gene lost 5 bases, with 16 bases spanning the gap. This sample stems from a study of T cell clonotyping in hematopoietic cell transplantation. Profiled with immunoSEQ multiplex PCR; TCRdb holds only in-frame clones, not every one. This sample yields about 36,000 clones, of which approximately 95% are seen a single time; around 1.6% belongs to the top ten.

The rearrangement joins TRBV10-3 to TRBJ1-1; D possibly corresponds to TRBD1 (6 bases). The TCR originated in a man aged 40-49 years with chronic myeloid leukemia. Some clones in this sample may be carry-over from other donors' samples. Sequences were derived from peripheral blood mononuclear cells, sampled before stem cell transplant. The CDR3 is CAISLTGPETEAFF. CDR3 nucleotides: TGTGCCATCAGCCTGACAGGTCCGGAGACTGAAGCTTTCTTT.